A selection of T cell receptor beta chains follows, all from one sample in a study of T cells in Graves' hyperthyroidism and ophthalmopathy. TCRdb re-derived calls from the multiplex PCR reads in MiXCR, one entry per CDR3 protein. The data contain about 52,000 distinct CDR3 sequences, roughly 50% of them singletons. Sequencing was performed on blood. All receptors come from a woman aged 50 to 65 with Graves' ophthalmopathy. Each CDR3 is given with its conserved first and last residue. A D gene is named only where the DNA matches it firmly. Rows may omit the clone size; those that give it use once, few, many or a size class.

TRBV24-1	TRBD1	TRBJ2-5	15	.	TGTGCCACCAGTAGAGCAGGGGGCGGGCGAGAGACCCAGTACTTC	CATSRAGGGRETQYF
TRBV6-5	TRBD1	TRBJ1-3	15	many	TGTGCCAGCAGAGGGACAGGGGCAACTGGAAACACCATATATTTT	CASRGTGATGNTIYF
TRBV6-1	.	TRBJ2-1	16	.	TGTGCCAGCAGTGTCCTTAGGGGGTCCGGTACCGATGAGCAGTTCTTC	CASSVLRGSGTDEQFF
TRBV4-1	.	TRBJ2-1	13	.	TGCGCCAGCAGCTTACCGGGCACAGATACGCAGTTCTTC	CASSLPGTDTQFF
TRBV20-1	TRBD2	TRBJ2-1	15	many	TGCAGTGCTAGACGCACTAGCGGGAGAGCTAATGAGCAGTTCTTC	CSARRTSGRANEQFF
TRBV10-3	TRBD1	TRBJ2-7	14	once	TGTGCCATCAGCCCGGGACAGGGGAGTTACGAGCAGTACTTC	CAISPGQGSYEQYF
TRBV7-2	.	TRBJ2-7	15	.	TGTGCCAGCAGCTCTGGACCTAAGAGCGCCTACAAGCAGTACTTC	CASSSGPKSAYKQYF
TRBV15	.	TRBJ1-2	14	medium-sized	TGTGCCACCAGCAGAGGAACAGATAACTATGGCTACACCTTC	CATSRGTDNYGYTF
TRBV5-1	.	TRBJ2-1	15	many	TGCGCCAGCAGCTTGGCACAGGGCTCCTACAATGAGCAGTTCTTC	CASSLAQGSYNEQFF
TRBV5-1	.	TRBJ2-3	15	.	TGCGCCAACAGCCCTACTAGTGGGGGGACAGATACGCAGTATTTT	CANSPTSGGTDTQYF
TRBV7-7	.	TRBJ1-6	14	.	TGTGCTAGCAGCTTGGACTCGGACAGATCACCCCTCCACTTT	CASSLDSDRSPLHF
TRBV7-9	TRBD1	TRBJ2-3	18	.	TGTGCCAGCAGCTTAGTTAGTTGGTCGGACAGGTTCACAGATACGCAGTATTTT	CASSLVSWSDRFTDTQYF
TRBV9	TRBD2	TRBJ2-1	16	many	TGTGCCAGCAGCGTAGTGGGACTAGGAGGGCCCAATGAGCAGTTCTTC	CASSVVGLGGPNEQFF
TRBV19	.	TRBJ1-2	12	.	TGTGCCAGTAGTCAGGGAGACTATGGCTACACCTTC	CASSQGDYGYTF
TRBV19	.	TRBJ1-4	16	.	TGTGCCAGTAGGCCTACCTGGACAGCAACTAATGAAAAACTGTTTTTT	CASRPTWTATNEKLFF
TRBV7-2	.	TRBJ1-3	13	many	TGTGCCAGCAGCTTAGTGGGACGAAACACCATATATTTT	CASSLVGRNTIYF
TRBV19	TRBD1	TRBJ1-1	14	many	TGTGCCAGTAGTTCATCCAGGGGGCTAGTTGAAGCTTTCTTT	CASSSSRGLVEAFF
TRBV7-2	.	TRBJ1-6	18	.	TGTGCCAGCAGTGCCGCAGGTGGAAGCGCCCTCTATAATTCACCCCTCCACTTT	CASSAAGGSALYNSPLHF
TRBV7-2	.	TRBJ1-2	11	.	TGTGCCAGCAGCCCCTATCACAGGGCCACCTTC	CASSPYHRATF
TRBV2	.	TRBJ2-2	16	few	TGTGCCACCAAACCTTGGAGTGGGGCCGCCGAGAGGGAGCTGTTTTTT	CATKPWSGAAERELFF
TRBV29-1	TRBD2	TRBJ2-7	14	many	TGCAGCGCCGCAGGGACTAGCTCCGCCTACGAGCAGTACTTC	CSAAGTSSAYEQYF
TRBV20-1	TRBD2	TRBJ2-7	14	.	TGCAGTGCTAGACTAGCGGGGAACTCCTACGAGCAGTACTTC	CSARLAGNSYEQYF
TRBV14	.	TRBJ2-3	13	.	TGTGCCAGCAGCCAAGGTCATCGGGATACGCAGTATTTT	CASSQGHRDTQYF
TRBV7-9	.	TRBJ1-5	15	.	TGTGCCAGCAGCTCGTCCGGACACCGGATAGAGACCCAGCATTTT	CASSSSGHRIETQHF
TRBV7-8	TRBD2	TRBJ2-3	15	.	TGTGCCAGCAGCTTCGGAGCGGGAGAGACAGATACGCAGTATTTT	CASSFGAGETDTQYF
TRBV19	.	TRBJ1-5	16	.	TGTGCCAGTCGCACGCGGGGCCCGGACAGCAATCAGCCCCAGCATTTT	CASRTRGPDSNQPQHF
TRBV2	TRBD2	TRBJ2-5	16	.	TGTGCCAGCAGTGCTCGGCCGGGACTAGCGCAAGAGACCCAGTACTTC	CASSARPGLAQETQYF
TRBV2	.	TRBJ2-1	13	many	TGTGCCAGCCAGCGCAGACTCTACAATGAGCAGTTCTTC	CASQRRLYNEQFF
TRBV15	TRBD2	TRBJ2-1	13	many	TGTGCCACCAGAGACTTCGGGGAGGGAGAGCAGTTCTTC	CATRDFGEGEQFF
TRBV27	TRBD1	TRBJ1-2	16	few	TGTGCCAGCATGGCAGCCGGGACAGGGAAATCTTATGGCTACACCTTC	CASMAAGTGKSYGYTF
TRBV14	.	TRBJ2-7	12	many	TGTGCCAGCAGTCATACGAACTACGAGCAGTACTTC	CASSHTNYEQYF
TRBV7-2	.	TRBJ2-7	15	many	TGTGCCAGCAGCTTAGGACTACAGTTCTCCTACGAGCAGTACTTC	CASSLGLQFSYEQYF
TRBV11-2	TRBD1	TRBJ1-2	15	many	TGTGCCAGCAGCTTAGATCGGGGACAGAGTTATGGCTACACCTTC	CASSLDRGQSYGYTF
TRBV5-4	TRBD2	TRBJ2-5	15	many	TGTGCCAGCAGCTTGAGCCTAGCGGGGGGTGAGACCCAGTACTTC	CASSLSLAGGETQYF
TRBV20-1	.	TRBJ2-4	15	many	TGCAGCGCCCCCGGTGGGAGGGGGGTAGGGGACATTCAGTACTTC	CSAPGGRGVGDIQYF
TRBV19	.	TRBJ2-7	13	.	TGTGCCAGTAGTACGGGCAGGGCGGGCGAGCAGTGCTTC	CASSTGRAGEQCF
TRBV5-4	.	TRBJ2-1	14	many	TGTGCCAGCAGCTCTCGGAGGGTAGATGGTGAGCAGTTCTTC	CASSSRRVDGEQFF
TRBV2	.	TRBJ2-1	13	.	TGTGCCAGCAGGTACTACGAGGATGGTGAGCAGTTCTTC	CASRYYEDGEQFF
TRBV9	.	TRBJ2-5	13	.	TGTGCCAGCAGCGTAGGATCGGGGGAGACCCAGTACTTC	CASSVGSGETQYF
TRBV19	.	TRBJ2-7	12	.	TGTGCCAGTAGTATAGGACCTACGGGACAGTACTTC	CASSIGPTGQYF
TRBV12-3/TRBV12-4	.	TRBJ1-1	13	many	TGTGCCAGCAGTTCCCGCGGGGGGGCTGAAGCTTTCTTT	CASSSRGGAEAFF
TRBV24-1	TRBD2	TRBJ2-1	13	.	TGTGCCACCAGGGCTAGCGGGGGGGCCGGGCAGTTCTTC	CATRASGGAGQFF
TRBV4-3	.	TRBJ1-6	15	many	TGCGCCAGCAGCCCTGACAGCTCCTATAATTCACCCCTCCACTTT	CASSPDSSYNSPLHF
TRBV20-1	.	TRBJ2-1	15	many	TGCAGTGCTAGAGTAACGGGCTTCTCCTACAATGAGCAGTTCTTC	CSARVTGFSYNEQFF
TRBV29-1	TRBD2	TRBJ2-2	15	.	TGCAGCGTAAAACAGGGGCTAGCGGGAGTCGGGGAGCTGTTTTTT	CSVKQGLAGVGELFF
TRBV7-9	.	TRBJ2-3	13	.	TGTGCCACCCTGGAGGGGGCCGCAGATACGCAGTATTTT	CATLEGAADTQYF
TRBV20-1	.	TRBJ2-7	15	few	TGCAGTGCGAATACCGGGTCCCGAGGCTCCTACGAGCAGTACTTC	CSANTGSRGSYEQYF
TRBV20-1	TRBD2	TRBJ2-7	12	.	TGCAGTGCTACTAGCGGGGAGGGGGAGCAGTACTTC	CSATSGEGEQYF
TRBV20-1	TRBD2	TRBJ2-7	17	.	TGCAGTGCTAGAGGACTAGCGGGAGGCCAATACTCCTACGAGCAGTACTTC	CSARGLAGGQYSYEQYF
TRBV20-1	.	TRBJ2-1	9	many	TGCAGTGCTGGACATGAGCAGTTCTTC	CSAGHEQFF
TRBV20-1	.	TRBJ2-7	13	.	TGCAGCACGAAAAGCAGTAGTTCCTACGAGCGGCACTTC	CSTKSSSSYERHF
TRBV19	.	TRBJ1-1	11	.	TGTGCCAGTAGTATGGGGGTTCGAGCTTTCTTT	CASSMGVRAFF
TRBV28	.	TRBJ2-1	12	once	TGTGCCAGCCTTCTCAGGGTTGATGAGCAGTTCTTC	CASLLRVDEQFF